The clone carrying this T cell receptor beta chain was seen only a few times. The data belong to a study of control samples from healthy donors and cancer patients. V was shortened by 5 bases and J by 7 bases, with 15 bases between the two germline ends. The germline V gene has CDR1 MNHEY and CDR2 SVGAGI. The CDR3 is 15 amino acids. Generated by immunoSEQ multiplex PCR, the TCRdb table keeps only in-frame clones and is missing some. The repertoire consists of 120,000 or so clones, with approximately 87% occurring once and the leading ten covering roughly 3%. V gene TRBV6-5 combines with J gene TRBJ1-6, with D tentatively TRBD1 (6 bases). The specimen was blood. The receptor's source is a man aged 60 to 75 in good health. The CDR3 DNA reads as TGTGCCAGCAGTCAGACGGACAGCAAAAATTCACCCCTCCACTTT. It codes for CASSQTDSKNSPLHF.